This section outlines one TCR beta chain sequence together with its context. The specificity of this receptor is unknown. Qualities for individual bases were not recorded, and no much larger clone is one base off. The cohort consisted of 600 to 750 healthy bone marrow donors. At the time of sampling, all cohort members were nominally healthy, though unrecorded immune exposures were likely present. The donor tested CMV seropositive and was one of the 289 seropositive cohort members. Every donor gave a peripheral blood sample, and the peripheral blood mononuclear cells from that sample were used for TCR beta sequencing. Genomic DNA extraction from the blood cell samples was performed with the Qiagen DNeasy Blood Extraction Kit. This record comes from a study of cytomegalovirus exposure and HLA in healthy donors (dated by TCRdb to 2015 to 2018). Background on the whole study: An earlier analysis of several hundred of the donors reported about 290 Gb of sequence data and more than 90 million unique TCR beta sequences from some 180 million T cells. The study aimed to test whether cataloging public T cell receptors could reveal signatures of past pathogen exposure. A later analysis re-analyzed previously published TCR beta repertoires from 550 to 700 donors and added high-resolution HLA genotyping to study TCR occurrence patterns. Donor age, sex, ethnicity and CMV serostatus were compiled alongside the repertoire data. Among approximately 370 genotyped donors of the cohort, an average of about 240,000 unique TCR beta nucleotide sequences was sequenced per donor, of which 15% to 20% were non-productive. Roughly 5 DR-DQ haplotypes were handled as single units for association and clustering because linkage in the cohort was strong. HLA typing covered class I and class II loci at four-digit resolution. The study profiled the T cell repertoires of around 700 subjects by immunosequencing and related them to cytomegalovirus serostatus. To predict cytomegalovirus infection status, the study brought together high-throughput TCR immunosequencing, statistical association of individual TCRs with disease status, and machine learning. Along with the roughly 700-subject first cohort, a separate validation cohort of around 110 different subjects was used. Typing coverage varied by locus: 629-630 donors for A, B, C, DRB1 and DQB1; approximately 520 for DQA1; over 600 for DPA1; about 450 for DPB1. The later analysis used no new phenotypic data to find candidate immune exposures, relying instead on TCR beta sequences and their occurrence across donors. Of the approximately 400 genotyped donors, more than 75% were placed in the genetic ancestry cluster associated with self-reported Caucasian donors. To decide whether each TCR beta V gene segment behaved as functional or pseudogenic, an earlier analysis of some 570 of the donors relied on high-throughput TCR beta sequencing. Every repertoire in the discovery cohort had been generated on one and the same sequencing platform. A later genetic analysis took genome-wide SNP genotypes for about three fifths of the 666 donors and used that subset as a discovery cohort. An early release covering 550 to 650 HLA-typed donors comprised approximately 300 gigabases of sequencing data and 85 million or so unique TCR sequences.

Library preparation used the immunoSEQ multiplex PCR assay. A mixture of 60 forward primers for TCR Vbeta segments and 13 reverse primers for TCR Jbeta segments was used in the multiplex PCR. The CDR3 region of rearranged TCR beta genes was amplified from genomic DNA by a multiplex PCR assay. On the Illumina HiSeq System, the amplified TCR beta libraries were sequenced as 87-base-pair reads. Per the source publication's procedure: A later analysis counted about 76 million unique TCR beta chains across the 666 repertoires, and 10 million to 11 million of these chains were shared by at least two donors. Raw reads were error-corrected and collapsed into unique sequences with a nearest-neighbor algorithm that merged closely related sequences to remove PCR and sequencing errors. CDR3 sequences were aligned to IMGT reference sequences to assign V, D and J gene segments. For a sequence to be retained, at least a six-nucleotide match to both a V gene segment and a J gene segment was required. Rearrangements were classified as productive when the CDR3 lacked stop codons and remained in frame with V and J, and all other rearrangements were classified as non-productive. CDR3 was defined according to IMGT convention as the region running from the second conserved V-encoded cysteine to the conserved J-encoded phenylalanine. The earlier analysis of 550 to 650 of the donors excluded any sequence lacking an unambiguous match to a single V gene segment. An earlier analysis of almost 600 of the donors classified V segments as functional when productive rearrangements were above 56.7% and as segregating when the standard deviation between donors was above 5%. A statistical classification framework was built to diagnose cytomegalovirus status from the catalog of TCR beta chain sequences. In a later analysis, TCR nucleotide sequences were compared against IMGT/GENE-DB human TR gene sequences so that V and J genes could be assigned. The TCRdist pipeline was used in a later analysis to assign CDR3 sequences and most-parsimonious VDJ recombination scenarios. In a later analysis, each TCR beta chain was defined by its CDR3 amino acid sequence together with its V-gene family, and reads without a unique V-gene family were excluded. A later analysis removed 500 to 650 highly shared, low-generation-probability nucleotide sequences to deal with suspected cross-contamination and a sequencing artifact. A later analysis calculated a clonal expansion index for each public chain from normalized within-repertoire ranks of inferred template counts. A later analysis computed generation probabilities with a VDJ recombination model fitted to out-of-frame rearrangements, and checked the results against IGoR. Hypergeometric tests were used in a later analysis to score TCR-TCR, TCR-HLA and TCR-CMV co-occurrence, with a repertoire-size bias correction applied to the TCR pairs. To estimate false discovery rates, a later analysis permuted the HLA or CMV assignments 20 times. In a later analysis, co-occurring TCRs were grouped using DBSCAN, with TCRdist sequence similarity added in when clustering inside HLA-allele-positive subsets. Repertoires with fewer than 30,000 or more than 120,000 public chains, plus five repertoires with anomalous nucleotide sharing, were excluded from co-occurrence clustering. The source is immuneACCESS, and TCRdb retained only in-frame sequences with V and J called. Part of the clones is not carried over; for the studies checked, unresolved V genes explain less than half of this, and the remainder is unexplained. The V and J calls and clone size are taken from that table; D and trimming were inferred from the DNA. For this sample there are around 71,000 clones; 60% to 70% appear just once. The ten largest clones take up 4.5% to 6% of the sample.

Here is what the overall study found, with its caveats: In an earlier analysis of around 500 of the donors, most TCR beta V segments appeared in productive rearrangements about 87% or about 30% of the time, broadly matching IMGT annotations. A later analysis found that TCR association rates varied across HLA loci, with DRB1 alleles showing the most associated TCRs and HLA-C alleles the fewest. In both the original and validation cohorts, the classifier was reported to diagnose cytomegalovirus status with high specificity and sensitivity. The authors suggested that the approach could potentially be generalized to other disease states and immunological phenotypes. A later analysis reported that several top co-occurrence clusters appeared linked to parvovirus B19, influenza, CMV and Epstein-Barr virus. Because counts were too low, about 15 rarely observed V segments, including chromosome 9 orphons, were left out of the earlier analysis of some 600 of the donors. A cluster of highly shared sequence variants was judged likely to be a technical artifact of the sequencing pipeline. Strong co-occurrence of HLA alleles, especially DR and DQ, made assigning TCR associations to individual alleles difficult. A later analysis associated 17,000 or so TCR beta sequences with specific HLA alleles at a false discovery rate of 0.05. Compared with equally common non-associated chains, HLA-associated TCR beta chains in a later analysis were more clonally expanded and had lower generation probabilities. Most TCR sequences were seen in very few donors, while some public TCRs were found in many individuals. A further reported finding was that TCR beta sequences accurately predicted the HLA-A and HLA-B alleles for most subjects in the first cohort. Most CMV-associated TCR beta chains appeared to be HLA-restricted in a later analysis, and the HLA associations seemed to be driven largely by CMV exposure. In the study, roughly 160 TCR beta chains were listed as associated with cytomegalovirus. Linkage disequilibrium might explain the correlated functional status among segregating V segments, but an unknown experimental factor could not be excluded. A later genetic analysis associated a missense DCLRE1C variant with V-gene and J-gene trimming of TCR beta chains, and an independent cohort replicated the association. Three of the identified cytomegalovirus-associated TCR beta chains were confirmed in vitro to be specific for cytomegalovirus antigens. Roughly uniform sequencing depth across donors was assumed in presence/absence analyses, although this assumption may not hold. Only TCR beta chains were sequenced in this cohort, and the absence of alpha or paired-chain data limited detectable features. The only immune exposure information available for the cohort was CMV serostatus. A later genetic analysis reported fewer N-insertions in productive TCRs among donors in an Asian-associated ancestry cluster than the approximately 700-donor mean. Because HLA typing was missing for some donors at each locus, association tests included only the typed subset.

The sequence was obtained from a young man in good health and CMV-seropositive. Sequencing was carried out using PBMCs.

The nucleotide sequence reads as follows: TGCGCCAGCAGCTTGATCGGGACAGCTTACAATGAGCAGTTCTTC. Its translation reads: CASSLIGTAYNEQFF. The chain is encoded by TRBV5-1 joined to TRBJ2-1, with 7 bases aligning to TRBD1. From the cysteine up to the phenylalanine, the CDR3 has a length of 15 residues. Only the CDR3 DNA stays, 45 bases, in frame from base 1. Looking up the germline V gene yields CDR1 SGHRS and CDR2 YFSETQ. Ends trimmed: V by 1 base, J by 4 bases; bases unmatched to a gene: 5.